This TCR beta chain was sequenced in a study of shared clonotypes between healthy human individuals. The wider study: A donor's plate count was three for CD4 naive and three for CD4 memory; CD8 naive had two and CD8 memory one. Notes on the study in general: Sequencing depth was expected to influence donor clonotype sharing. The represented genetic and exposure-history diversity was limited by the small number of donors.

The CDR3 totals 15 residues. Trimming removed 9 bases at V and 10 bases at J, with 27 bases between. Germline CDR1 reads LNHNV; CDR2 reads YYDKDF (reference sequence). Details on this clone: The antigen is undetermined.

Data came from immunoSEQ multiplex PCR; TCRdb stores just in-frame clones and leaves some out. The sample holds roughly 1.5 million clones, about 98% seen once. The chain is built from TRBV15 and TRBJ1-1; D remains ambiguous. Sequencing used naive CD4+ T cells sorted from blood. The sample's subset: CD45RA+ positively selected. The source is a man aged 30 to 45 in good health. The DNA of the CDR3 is TGTGCCACGCTTAACTTGGAACTTACTCAAATGGGAGCTTTCTTT. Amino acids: CATLNLELTQMGAFF.